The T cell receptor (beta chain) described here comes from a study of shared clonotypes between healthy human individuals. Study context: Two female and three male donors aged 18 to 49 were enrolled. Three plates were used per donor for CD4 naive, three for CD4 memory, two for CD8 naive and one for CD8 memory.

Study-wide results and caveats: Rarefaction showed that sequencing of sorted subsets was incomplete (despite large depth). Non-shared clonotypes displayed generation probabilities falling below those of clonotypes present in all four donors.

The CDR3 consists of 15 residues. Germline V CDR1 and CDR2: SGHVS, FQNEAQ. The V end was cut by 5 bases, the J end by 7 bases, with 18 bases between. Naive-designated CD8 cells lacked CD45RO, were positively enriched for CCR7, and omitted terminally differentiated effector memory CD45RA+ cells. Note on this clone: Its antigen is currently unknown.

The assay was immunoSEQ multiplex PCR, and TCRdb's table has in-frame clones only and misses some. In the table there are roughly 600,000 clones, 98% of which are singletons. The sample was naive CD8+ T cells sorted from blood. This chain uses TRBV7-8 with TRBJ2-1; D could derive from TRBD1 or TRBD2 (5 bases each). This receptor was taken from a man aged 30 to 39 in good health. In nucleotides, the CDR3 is TGTGCCAGCAGCCCAGGGACCGACGAGGTGAATGAGCAGTTCTTC. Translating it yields CASSPGTDEVNEQFF.